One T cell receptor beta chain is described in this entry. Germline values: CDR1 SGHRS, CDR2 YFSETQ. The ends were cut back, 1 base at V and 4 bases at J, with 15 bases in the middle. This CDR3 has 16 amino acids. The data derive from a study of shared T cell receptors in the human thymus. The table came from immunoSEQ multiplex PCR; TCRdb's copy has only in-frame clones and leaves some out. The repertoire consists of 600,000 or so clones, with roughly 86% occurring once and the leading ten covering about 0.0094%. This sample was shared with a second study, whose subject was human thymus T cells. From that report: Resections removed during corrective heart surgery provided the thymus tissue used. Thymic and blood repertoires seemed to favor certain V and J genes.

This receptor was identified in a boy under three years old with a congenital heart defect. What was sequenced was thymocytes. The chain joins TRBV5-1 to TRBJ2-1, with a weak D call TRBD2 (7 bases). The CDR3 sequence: CASSLRGGKGYNEQFF. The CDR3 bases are TGCGCCAGCAGCTTGAGGGGGGGAAAGGGGTACAATGAGCAGTTCTTC.